The 26 T cell receptor beta chains in this list originate from one sample, sequenced in a study of T cell responses to AZD1222 COVID-19 vaccine (dated by TCRdb to the early 2020s). The sample's time point label is to be understood as: baseline before first vaccination. Library generation was performed with the immunoSEQ multiplex PCR assay. In its TCRdb copy, this immuneACCESS table keeps in-frame sequences only and misses some clones. Where compared with another copy, unresolved V genes explain less than half of these, and the others have no known cause. For this sample the table gives more than 90,000 clones, of which about 86% were detected only once. The top ten hold around 1.5% of the sample. The sequencing here drew on peripheral blood, taken on day 0 of AZD1222 vaccination. The receptors here all came from an adult in good health.

The rearrangement joins TRBV10-3 to TRBJ1-1; the match to TRBD1 covers 8 bases. Germline CDR1 is ENHRY and CDR2 is SYGVKD. This CDR3 has 13 residues. V was pared by 10 bases and J by 3 bases, with 7 bases of the junction left unmatched. The CDR3 DNA follows: TGTGCCACGCAGGGGGCGTCTGACACTGAAGCTTTCTTT. It encodes CATQGASDTEAFF.

The V gene is TRBV5-1, the J gene TRBJ2-7; D ambiguous. Per germline, CDR1 SGHRS and CDR2 YFSETQ. CDR3 length: 14 amino acids. V was pared by 2 bases and J by 3 bases, with 12 bases between. The CDR3 bases are TGCGCCAGCAGCTTACACTCGGACGGCTACGAGCAGTACTTC. This translates into CASSLHSDGYEQYF.

The CDR3 DNA reads as TGTGCCAGCAGCTTAGATCGGGGGGCCCTGGGGACCCAGTACTTC. It translates to CASSLDRGALGTQYF. V gene TRBV7-2 combines with J gene TRBJ2-5; tentatively, D is TRBD2 (7 bases). Trimming took 1 base from V and 7 from J, leaving 16 bases between them. CDR1 SGHTA and CDR2 FQGNSA come from the germline V gene. This CDR3 has 15 amino acids.

The rearrangement uses TRBV28 and TRBJ2-7; D may be TRBD1 or TRBD2 (5 bases each). CDR1 and CDR2 (germline): MDHEN, SYDVKM. This CDR3 has 15 residues. V lost 2 bases, J lost 2 bases, and 13 bases lay in between. CDR3 sequence: CASSLGGSKPYEQYF. The CDR3 nucleotides read TGTGCCAGCAGTTTAGGGGGATCCAAACCCTACGAGCAGTACTTC.

Only one count was recorded for this clone. V is TRBV6-5 and J is TRBJ2-5; no clear D. The length of the CDR3 is 13 residues. Germline V gene sequence: CDR1 MNHEY, CDR2 SVGAGI. V shed 7 bases and J shed 2 bases, with 11 bases lying between them. For the CDR3, the DNA is TGTGCCAGCACTTGGAGCCAGCAAGAGACCCAGTACTTC. Protein sequence: CASTWSQQETQYF.

The V gene is TRBV21-1, the J gene TRBJ1-2; the D call TRBD1 from the table was never checked on the DNA. TRBV21-1 is termed a pseudogene. CDR3 length: 16 amino acids. The CDR3 loop is CASSKETGQGPYGYTF. The CDR3 DNA follows: TGTGCCAGCAGCAAAGAGACGGGACAGGGGCCCTATGGCTACACCTTC.

The CDR3 sequence: CASTITGSGTEAFF. In DNA, the CDR3 is TGTGCCAGCACCATTACAGGGAGCGGCACTGAAGCTTTCTTT. The V and J genes are TRBV28 and TRBJ1-1, with D maybe TRBD1 (6 bases). From germline, CDR1 is MDHEN and CDR2 SYDVKM. V was shortened by 7 bases and J by 4 bases, with 16 bases between the two germline ends. This CDR3 comprises 14 residues. The whole variable domain, remainder taken from reference TRBV28 and TRBJ1-1, is DVKVTQSSRYLVKRTGEKVFLECVQDMDHENMFWYRQDPGLGLRLIYFSYDVKMKEKGDIPEGYSVSREKKERFSLILESASTNQTSMYLCASTITGSGTEAFFGQGTRLTVV.

CDR3 residues: CASSQTVNTEAFF. The CDR3 DNA reads as TGTGCCAGCAGCCAAACAGTGAACACTGAAGCTTTCTTT. V is TRBV6-2 or TRBV6-3 and J is TRBJ1-1, with D hard to call. From germline, CDR1 is MNHEY and CDR2 SVGEGT. This CDR3 contains 13 residues. Between the trimmed V and J ends, which lost 6 bases and 0 bases, there was a span of 8 bases.

The chain carries TRBV29-1 and TRBJ2-5; D not certain. Trimming removed 5 bases from V and 1 base from J, with 2 bases in between. Germline-derived CDR1 and CDR2 are SQVTM and ANQGSEA. CDR3 length equals 10 residues. In nucleotides, the CDR3 is TGCAGCGTTAGCCAAGAGACCCAGTACTTC. This gives the protein CSVSQETQYF.

This clone was detected only a few times. The genes are TRBV7-9 and TRBJ2-7; TRBD1 agrees at 8 bases. V shed 5 bases and J 3 bases; nucleotides not matched to a gene: 9. This CDR3 has 15 residues. The germline V gene encodes CDR1 SEHNR and CDR2 FQNEAQ (reference sequence). The CDR3 sequence: CASSPGTGRVYEQYF. CDR3 coding DNA: TGTGCCAGCAGCCCAGGGACAGGCCGCGTCTACGAGCAGTACTTC. The full variable domain, in which reference TRBV7-9 and TRBJ2-7 provide the parts outside the CDR3, is DTGVSQNPRHKITKRGQNVTFRCDPISEHNRLYWYRQTLGQGPEFLTYFQNEAQLEKSRLLSDRFSAERPKGSFSTLEIQRTEQGDSAMYLCASSPGTGRVYEQYFGPGTRLTVT.

The V and J genes are TRBV5-3 and TRBJ1-1, with D possibly matching TRBD1 (6 bases). TRBV5-3 is treated as an ORF (open reading frame) with a function not yet certain. The length of the CDR3 is 15 residues. V was clipped by 5 bases and J by 0 bases, with 14 bases between them. The CDR3 sequence is CARSCGGAVNTEAFF. DNA of the CDR3: TGTGCCAGAAGTTGTGGGGGCGCGGTGAACACTGAAGCTTTCTTT.

The rearrangement links TRBV5-1 to TRBJ2-7; 9 bases are shared with TRBD1. The CDR3 covers 19 residues. The germline V gene has CDR1 SGHRS and CDR2 YFSETQ. The V segment lost 2 bases and the J segment 6 bases; nucleotides outside the gene matches: 21. The CDR3 DNA reads as TGCGCCAGCAGCTTCCACACCCTTCTACAGGGGGCCATTGGTGGCGAGCAGTACTTC. This encodes CASSFHTLLQGAIGGEQYF.

The genes are TRBV3-1 (or the pseudogene TRBV3-2) and TRBJ1-2, with D possibly TRBD1 on 5 matching bases. Germline CDR1 reads LGHDT; CDR2 reads YNNKEL (reference sequence). The CDR3 consists of 15 residues. V was shortened by 4 bases and J by 0 bases, with 12 bases between the two germline ends. The CDR3 sequence is CASSLGDRTNYGYTF. In DNA form, the CDR3 reads TGTGCCAGCAGCCTTGGGGACCGAACTAACTATGGCTACACCTTC.

The genes are TRBV2 and TRBJ1-1, with 10 bases that match TRBD1. The CDR3 consists of 17 residues. Germline V gene sequence: CDR1 SNHLY, CDR2 FYNNEI. Trimming cost V 6 bases and J 2 bases; bases outside gene matches: 12. CDR3 in amino acids: CASSQRRTGGRNTEAFF. The CDR3 DNA reads TGTGCCAGCAGCCAAAGGCGGACAGGGGGTCGTAACACTGAAGCTTTCTTT.

The J gene is TRBJ1-4, the V gene TRBV27; D is possibly TRBD1 (6 bases). Between the trimmed V and J ends, which lost 3 bases and 6 bases, there was a span of 14 bases. The CDR3 has 15 amino acids. Germline CDR1 MNHEY, CDR2 SMNVEV (reference sequence). The CDR3 sequence is CASSFDGGGYEKLFF. The DNA of the CDR3 is TGTGCCAGCAGTTTTGATGGGGGCGGTTATGAAAAACTGTTTTTT.

The chain uses TRBV7-2 and TRBJ2-5, with D possibly TRBD2 on 5 matching bases. Trimming shortened V by 1 base and J by 7 bases, and 19 bases separated the two germline ends. Germline CDR1 is SGHTA and CDR2 is FQGNSA. This CDR3 region has 16 residues. DNA for the CDR3: TGTGCCAGCAGCTTAGAATCCCTAGCTGCCCTCGGGACCCAGTACTTC. It encodes CASSLESLAALGTQYF. Complete variable domain (other parts from reference TRBV7-2 and TRBJ2-5): GAGVSQSPSNKVTEKGKDVELRCDPISGHTALYWYRQSLGQGLEFLIYFQGNSAPDKSGLPSDRFSAERTGGSVSTLTIQRTQQEDSAVYLCASSLESLAALGTQYFGPGTRLLVL.

The rearrangement uses TRBV6-6 and TRBJ1-2; 7 bases are shared with TRBD1. The CDR3 spans 14 residues. Germline V gene sequence: CDR1 MNHNY, CDR2 SVGAGI (reference sequence). V trimming: 7 bases; J trimming: 9 bases; junction bases outside the gene matches: 14. The CDR3 reads CASTEGASPLRYTF. CDR3 bases: TGTGCCAGCACGGAGGGGGCGAGTCCTCTCCGCTACACCTTC.

This clone was counted a few times. This chain uses TRBV4-3 with TRBJ1-6; 7 bases fit TRBD1. Trimming cost V 1 base and J 5 bases; bases outside gene matches: 5. This CDR3 spans 16 amino acids. Germline CDR1 LGHNA, CDR2 YSLEER. Written as DNA, the CDR3 is TGCGCCAGCAGCCAAGGTCCGGGACAGAATAATTCACCCCTCCACTTT. Amino acids: CASSQGPGQNNSPLHF.

This clone was counted many times. The chain links TRBV4-2 to TRBJ2-1, with D tentatively TRBD1 (5 bases). CDR1 LGHNA and CDR2 YNFKEQ come from the germline V gene. V was shortened by 4 bases and J by 6 bases, with 13 bases between the two germline ends. The CDR3 is made up of 14 amino acids. CDR3 in amino acids: CASSPPQGGNEQFF. The CDR3 nucleotides are TGTGCCAGCAGCCCCCCCCAGGGTGGCAATGAGCAGTTCTTC.

V gene TRBV10-3 combines with J gene TRBJ1-3; D gene uncertain. Germline V CDR1 and CDR2: ENHRY, SYGVKD. The CDR3 contains 13 residues. V was shortened by 8 bases and J by 0 bases, with 8 bases between the two germline ends. The CDR3 sequence: CAIQVPSGNTIYF. The CDR3 DNA is TGTGCCATCCAGGTGCCCTCTGGAAACACCATATATTTT.

Only a few counts were recorded for this clone. The CDR3 nucleotides are TGTGCCAGCAGTTTCAGCTCCTACGAGCAGTACTTC. As protein: CASSFSSYEQYF. This chain connects TRBV28 to TRBJ2-7; D is ambiguous. Deletions cut 3 bases from V and 0 bases from J, with 3 bases between. The germline gives CDR1 MDHEN, CDR2 SYDVKM. This CDR3 contains 12 residues.

This sequence joins TRBV30 and TRBJ1-5; D possibly corresponds to TRBD1 (6 bases). Trimming removed 2 bases at V and 6 bases at J, with 11 bases between. There are 13 residues in the CDR3. CDR1 GTSNPN and CDR2 SVGIG come from the germline V gene (reference sequence). DNA of the CDR3: TGTGCCTGGAGTCTAGGGGGATTTCAGCCCCAGCATTTT. Encoded protein: CAWSLGGFQPQHF.

The gene calls are TRBV4-3 and TRBJ1-3, with D perhaps TRBD1 (5 bases). V was clipped by 0 bases and J by 0 bases, with 15 bases between them. This CDR3 region has 18 residues. Germline CDR1 is LGHNA and CDR2 is YSLEER. CDR3 amino acids: CASSQDWDGRYSGNTIYF. The CDR3 DNA reads TGCGCCAGCAGCCAAGACTGGGACGGAAGATACTCTGGAAACACCATATATTTT.

This clone appeared a few times. This chain joins TRBV7-2 and TRBJ2-1, with TRBD2 identical over 7 bases. CDR3 size: 15 residues. Germline V gene sequence: CDR1 SGHTA, CDR2 FQGNSA. Trimming removed 8 bases from V and 4 bases from J; junction bases left unmatched: 11. The CDR3 DNA is TGTGCCAGCTTCCTCGGTTCGCGGGGGTACAATGAGCAGTTCTTC. The encoded protein is CASFLGSRGYNEQFF.

The rearrangement uses TRBV6-1 and TRBJ1-2, with D hard to call. The length of the CDR3 is 16 residues. V gave up 3 bases and J gave up 4 bases, with 18 bases separating them. The germline gives CDR1 MNHNS, CDR2 SASEGT. The CDR3 here is CASSDARRVMGYGYTF. DNA for the CDR3: TGTGCCAGCAGTGACGCCCGAAGGGTGATGGGCTATGGCTACACCTTC.

This sequence joins TRBV4-3 and TRBJ2-7; 8 nucleotides align to TRBD1. Germline V gene lookup returns CDR1 LGHNA and CDR2 YSLEER. The ends lost 3 bases at V and 7 bases at J; junction bases unmatched: 5. The length of the CDR3 is 13 residues. The CDR3 sequence is CASSQDRDREQYF. In DNA, the CDR3 is TGCGCCAGCAGCCAGGACAGGGATCGAGAGCAGTACTTC.